Detailed here is one TCR beta chain. Only in-frame clones appear in the TCRdb table, and some are missing; sequencing was by immunoSEQ multiplex PCR. This sample carries 10,000 to 15,000 clones, 60% to 85% of them seen once, and the ten largest clones take around 12%. The CDR3 totals 14 residues. J was trimmed by 4 bases and V by 6 bases; bases with no gene match: 4. Looked up from germline, CDR1 is SEHNR and CDR2 is FQNEAQ (reference sequence). The sample is drawn from a study of T cells after somatic rescue of genetic block. Sequences were obtained from peripheral blood mononuclear cells (PBMCs). The genes are TRBV7-9 and TRBJ1-4; 8 bases map to TRBD1. The sequence was obtained from a boy younger than 18. CDR3 DNA: TGTGCCAGCAGTATCGACAGGGGTAATGAAAAACTGTTTTTT. Residues: CASSIDRGNEKLFF.